This T cell receptor (beta chain) was sequenced during a study of T cell repertoires in cytomegalovirus infection. Turning to the study itself: Public TCR beta signatures marked donors with CMV infection and the matching HLA.

About this clonotype: Antigen unknown.

TCRdb processed the reads anew with MiXCR; each CDR3 protein has one entry. The table shows roughly 600,000 distinct CDR3 sequences, with 20% to 25% occurring only once. Study outcomes and limitations: Dominating the ex vivo response were HLA-C-restricted CMV-specific TCR beta clonotypes.

This CDR3 is 14 amino acids long. V lost 3 bases and J lost 2; bases outside the gene matches: 4. Germline V gives CDR1 SGDLS, CDR2 YYNGEE. This TCR came from a human donor in good health (CMV status not recorded). Some clones in this sample may be carry-over from other donors' samples. The J gene is TRBJ1-2, the V gene TRBV9; 7 bases match TRBD1. Sequenced: CD8+ T cells from PBMCs. CDR3 protein: CASSGTQGNYGYTF. The DNA of the CDR3 is TGTGCCAGCAGCGGAACACAGGGGAACTATGGCTACACCTTC.